These 19 T cell receptor beta chains share one sample of origin, sequenced in a study of post-analysis software for immune sequencing data. Antigens of these TCRs are unknown. The library was made from cDNA and included unique molecular identifiers. A single record per CDR3 protein comes from TCRdb applying MiXCR to the PCR reads. The sample includes some 690,000 distinct CDR3 sequences, roughly three fifths seen only once; the top ten take about 11%. Regarding the study as a whole: Compared with controls, patients had more of roughly 5 TRBV segments, including TRBV5-6, TRBV5-1 and TRBV20-1.

The sequencing input was blood. These receptors were obtained from a girl aged 2-9 years with multiple sclerosis.

In its sample, this clonotype was seen a few times. The CDR3, as DNA: TGCAGTGCCCTCAAGGATCCCTCTTACAATGAGCAGTTCTTC. This codes for CSALKDPSYNEQFF. The J gene is TRBJ2-1, the V gene TRBV20-1; D not resolved. Germline-derived CDR1 and CDR2 are DFQATT and SNEGSKA (reference sequence). Deletions cut 6 bases from V and 4 bases from J, with 16 bases between. The length of the CDR3 is 14 residues.

The chain combines TRBV7-2 with TRBJ1-2; D call uncertain. Germline V CDR1 and CDR2: SGHTA, FQGNSA. V was cut by 5 bases and J by 8 bases, with 12 bases left in between. This CDR3 spans 12 amino acids. CDR3 bases: TGTGCCAGCAGCCCCTGGGAGGAAGGCTACACCTTC. Translating gives CASSPWEEGYTF.

The chain links TRBV20-1 to TRBJ2-5, with 8 bases that match TRBD1. V gave up 4 bases and J gave up 5 bases; unmatched junction bases: 6. The CDR3 loop spans 13 amino acids. In germline, CDR1 is DFQATT, CDR2 SNEGSKA (reference sequence). CDR3 sequence (DNA): TGCAGTGCTATGACAGGGGTTGGGGAGACCCAGTACTTC. It yields the protein CSAMTGVGETQYF.

V is TRBV20-1 and J is TRBJ2-5; D is unresolved. CDR1 is DFQATT and CDR2 is SNEGSKA in the germline V gene (reference sequence). The CDR3 spans 12 residues. V gave up 3 bases and J gave up 5 bases, with 10 bases separating them. The CDR3 protein is CSASPTLETQYF. CDR3 DNA sequence: TGCAGTGCTAGCCCCACCTTGGAGACCCAGTACTTC.

The chain has TRBV29-1 and TRBJ1-2; D unclear. Between the trimmed V and J ends, which lost 4 bases and 8 bases, there was a span of 8 bases. This CDR3 comprises 10 residues. Germline V gene lookup returns CDR1 SQVTM and CDR2 ANQGSEA. CDR3 sequence (DNA): TGCAGCGTTGGCTCGGGCGGCTACACCTTC. Residues: CSVGSGGYTF. Together with reference TRBV29-1 and TRBJ1-2, the CDR3 gives the full variable domain: SAVISQKPSRDICQRGTSLTIQCQVDSQVTMMFWYRQQPGQSLTLIATANQGSEATYESGFVIDKFPISRPNLTFSTLTVSNMSPEDSSIYLCSVGSGGYTFGSGTRLTVV.

The rearrangement uses TRBV10-3 and TRBJ1-6; D not resolved. CDR3 length: 16 residues. Germline CDR1 is ENHRY and CDR2 is SYGVKD. With 4 bases removed from V and 3 bases from J, the gap between germline ends came to 13 bases. For the CDR3, the DNA is TGTGCCATCAGTGTGGGCGACCGACTCTATAATTCACCCCTCCACTTT. It encodes CAISVGDRLYNSPLHF.

V usage is TRBV5-6 and J usage is TRBJ2-3; D is uncertain. Germline CDR1 SGHDT, CDR2 YYEEEE. This CDR3 comprises 13 residues. Between the trimmed V and J ends, which lost 0 bases and 10 bases, there was a span of 12 bases. The CDR3 here is CASSLVVAESQYF. The CDR3 DNA follows: TGTGCCAGCAGCTTGGTGGTAGCTGAATCGCAGTATTTT.

CDR3 DNA sequence: TGTGCCAGCAGCCCCAGACAGCCTGAAGCTTTCTTT. Protein: CASSPRQPEAFF. The chain couples TRBV12-3 or TRBV12-4 to TRBJ1-1, with D possibly TRBD1 on 5 matching bases. The CDR3 spans 12 residues. V dropped 6 bases and J dropped 6 bases, with 11 bases sitting between them.

This clonotype was seen more than once but under ten times. This sequence joins TRBV9 and TRBJ2-7; 9 bases fit TRBD2. The V segment lost 0 bases and the J segment 2 bases; nucleotides outside the gene matches: 3. This CDR3 has 15 residues. Germline V CDR1 and CDR2: SGDLS, YYNGEE. DNA for the CDR3: TGTGCCAGCAGCGTAGGGCTAGCGGGGCCCTACGAGCAGTACTTC. This gives the protein CASSVGLAGPYEQYF.

A few counts support this clonotype. V gene TRBV6-6 combines with J gene TRBJ2-7; D gene ambiguous. V gave up 0 bases and J gave up 7 bases, with 13 bases separating them. CDR1 is MNHNY, CDR2 SVGAGI, per germline (reference sequence). This CDR3 comprises 14 residues. This chain's CDR3 is CASSYSDLSGEQYF. The DNA for the CDR3 is TGTGCCAGCAGTTACTCGGATCTCTCGGGTGAGCAGTACTTC.

The V and J genes are TRBV6-2 or TRBV6-3 and TRBJ1-5, with 7 bases fitting TRBD1. The V gene's germline CDR1 is MNHEY and CDR2 SVGEGT. The V gene end was trimmed by 7 bases and the J gene end by 1 base; junction bases not matched to a gene: 7. The CDR3 runs 15 residues. The CDR3 sequence is CASNLPGQSNQPQHF. Here the CDR3 DNA reads TGTGCCAGCAATCTTCCGGGACAGAGCAATCAGCCCCAGCATTTT.

The chain employs TRBV12-3 or TRBV12-4 and TRBJ2-7; the match to TRBD1 covers 9 bases. Trimming removed 5 bases from V and 5 bases from J; junction bases left unmatched: 7. This CDR3 spans 14 amino acids. The CDR3 region has the DNA TGTGCCAGCAGTCCCGGACAGGGGTCCCACGAGCAGTACTTC. Encoded protein: CASSPGQGSHEQYF.

V usage is TRBV10-3 and J usage is TRBJ2-1, with D possibly being TRBD2 (6 bases). Trimming shortened V by 3 bases and J by 0 bases, and 12 bases separated the two germline ends. The CDR3 is 16 amino acids. Germline V gene sequence: CDR1 ENHRY, CDR2 SYGVKD. The CDR3 loop reads CAISDGGSSSYNEQFF. The CDR3 DNA sequence: TGTGCCATCAGTGATGGGGGGTCGAGCTCCTACAATGAGCAGTTCTTC.

Remarks on this clonotype: At one boundary the junction diverges from the germline segment, which might be a read error. This chain connects TRBV6-1 to TRBJ2-5; TRBD2 aligns across 9 bases. The J call is in doubt because the DNA end fits TRBJ2-7 better. This CDR3 contains 15 residues. CDR1 is MNHNS, CDR2 SASEGT, per germline. Here the CDR3 DNA reads TGCGCCAGCAGTGTGGTAGCGGGAGTTTACTACGAGCAGTACTTC. Translated: CASSVVAGVYYEQYF.

The chain has TRBV12-3 or TRBV12-4 and TRBJ2-3, with 7 bases matching TRBD2. J lost 6 bases, V lost 7 bases, and 25 bases had no gene match. CDR3 length: 19 residues. As DNA, the CDR3 is TGTGCCAGCACCTGGAAGACTAGCTATTTAGGCGGGGAGGCCGATACGCAGTATTTT. Translating it yields CASTWKTSYLGGEADTQYF.

The rearrangement links TRBV15 to TRBJ2-7; a possible D gene is TRBD1 (5 bases). V lost 6 bases and J 2 bases, leaving 11 bases between the germline ends. The CDR3 has 13 residues. Germline CDR1 is LNHNV and CDR2 is YYDKDF (reference sequence). The CDR3, as DNA: TGTGCCACCAGATTTAGGGGTGCCTACGAGCAGTACTTC. Amino acids: CATRFRGAYEQYF.

This clonotype has more than one count but fewer than ten. The CDR3 region is CSAIMLKISYEQYF. CDR3 nucleotides: TGCAGTGCTATCATGTTGAAGATCTCCTACGAGCAGTACTTC. This chain uses TRBV20-1 with TRBJ2-7; D is undetermined. The germline V gene encodes CDR1 DFQATT and CDR2 SNEGSKA (reference sequence). The CDR3 has 14 amino acids. V was cut by 4 bases and J by 0 bases, with 13 bases left in between.

J is TRBJ1-2 and V is TRBV4-1, with a tentative D call TRBD1 (6 bases). The CDR3 totals 17 residues. Trimming cost V 3 bases and J 0 bases, with 17 bases left between them. Germline V lookup: CDR1 MGHRA, CDR2 YSYEKL. CDR3 coding DNA: TGCGCCAGCAGCCAGTTGACCCCAGGGGTTCCTAACTATGGCTACACCTTC. It is translated as CASSQLTPGVPNYGYTF.

The rearrangement uses TRBV4-1 and TRBJ2-1; 8 bases are shared with TRBD2. The CDR3 contains 15 residues. Germline V CDR1 and CDR2: MGHRA, YSYEKL. V trimming: 6 bases; J trimming: 9 bases; junction bases outside the gene matches: 13. The CDR3 spells CASSPPGGSRGEQFF. CDR3 bases: TGCGCCAGCAGTCCCCCGGGGGGGAGCAGGGGTGAGCAGTTCTTC.